The table lists the clone carrying this T cell receptor (beta chain) with a few counts. This sample stems from a study of T cells in narcolepsy. The assay was immunoSEQ multiplex PCR, and TCRdb's table has in-frame clones only and misses some. The table has fewer than 40,000 clones, 80% to 85% seen once. Looked up from germline, CDR1 is SGHTA and CDR2 is FQGNSA. Trimming left V 5 bases short and J 1 base short, with 9 bases between. The CDR3 totals 14 residues. The sequence came from a human donor with narcolepsy. The V call is TRBV7-2, the J call TRBJ1-5, with a possible D match to TRBD1 (5 bases). Source material: CD45RA- memory CD4+ T cells from PBMCs. In DNA, the CDR3 is TGTGCCAGCAGCCCCGGGGGGAGCAATCAGCCCCAGCATTTT. It is translated as CASSPGGSNQPQHF.